The rows below give T cell receptor beta chains drawn from one sample of a study of beta chain features in type 1 diabetes. Assay: immunoSEQ multiplex PCR; the TCRdb copy retains only in-frame clones and omits some. Found here are over 150,000 clones, around 13% of them singletons; the top ten hold 0.55% to 0.8%. Material: central memory CD4+ T cells from blood. Receptors were obtained from a woman aged 18-29 years in good health. The CDR3 runs from the conserved cysteine through the conserved F or W. A D gene is named only where the DNA matches it firmly. Clone sizes are given selectively: once, few, many, or a class where the clone is expanded.

V gene: TRBV30; J gene: TRBJ2-7; CDR3 length: 13; clone size: NA; D gene: NA; CDR3 DNA: TGTGCCTGGAGTTCGAGAGGGTCTAGCGAGCAGTACTTC; CDR3 protein: CAWSSRGSSEQYF
V gene: TRBV28; J gene: TRBJ1-1; CDR3 length: 13; clone size: few; D gene: NA; CDR3 DNA: TGTGCCGGGCAGGCAGGGTGGGAAACTGAAGCTTTCTTT; CDR3 protein: CAGQAGWETEAFF
V gene: TRBV6-6; J gene: TRBJ2-1; CDR3 length: 15; clone size: NA; D gene: TRBD2; CDR3 DNA: TGTGCCAGCAGAACCGGGACTAGCGTCTACAATGAGCAGTTCTTC; CDR3 protein: CASRTGTSVYNEQFF
V gene: TRBV29-1; J gene: TRBJ1-1; CDR3 length: 13; clone size: NA; D gene: NA; CDR3 DNA: TGCAGCGTTGGGGCAGTGGAGAACACTGAAGCTTTCTTT; CDR3 protein: CSVGAVENTEAFF
V gene: TRBV18; J gene: TRBJ2-6; CDR3 length: 17; clone size: NA; D gene: NA; CDR3 DNA: TGTGCCAGCTCACCAGTCGCAGCGGTATCTGGGGCCAACGTCCTGACTTTC; CDR3 protein: CASSPVAAVSGANVLTF
V gene: TRBV9; J gene: TRBJ2-1; CDR3 length: 15; clone size: once; D gene: TRBD2; CDR3 DNA: TGTGCCAGCAGCGAGACTAGCGGACCTTACAATGAGCAGTTCTTC; CDR3 protein: CASSETSGPYNEQFF
V gene: TRBV27; J gene: TRBJ2-2; CDR3 length: 16; clone size: NA; D gene: TRBD2; CDR3 DNA: TGTGCCAGCAGGCTGACTAGCGCCTTACTATCCGGGGAGCTGTTTTTT; CDR3 protein: CASRLTSALLSGELFF
V gene: TRBV6-5; J gene: TRBJ2-7; CDR3 length: 13; clone size: NA; D gene: NA; CDR3 DNA: TGTGCCAGCAGTGAATGGCCTAGCGCCGAGCAGTACTTC; CDR3 protein: CASSEWPSAEQYF
V gene: TRBV28; J gene: TRBJ2-7; CDR3 length: 15; clone size: NA; D gene: TRBD2; CDR3 DNA: TGTGCCAGCAGTTTACTAGCGGGAGGACGCTACGAGCAGTACTTC; CDR3 protein: CASSLLAGGRYEQYF
V gene: TRBV30; J gene: TRBJ1-1; CDR3 length: 17; clone size: few; D gene: NA; CDR3 DNA: TGTGCCTGGAACCCTTCGGGTATAGCTTCACTGAAAACTGAAGCTTTCTTT; CDR3 protein: CAWNPSGIASLKTEAFF
V gene: TRBV30; J gene: TRBJ1-5; CDR3 length: 16; clone size: few; D gene: NA; CDR3 DNA: TGTGCCTGGAGCCCCCAGGAGCGGTATAGCAATCAGCCCCAGCATTTT; CDR3 protein: CAWSPQERYSNQPQHF
V gene: TRBV9; J gene: TRBJ1-3; CDR3 length: 14; clone size: NA; D gene: NA; CDR3 DNA: TGTGCCAGCAGCGACAGGGCTACTGGAAACACCATATATTTT; CDR3 protein: CASSDRATGNTIYF
V gene: TRBV6-5; J gene: TRBJ1-2; CDR3 length: 14; clone size: few; D gene: NA; CDR3 DNA: TGTGCCAGCAGTTACTCAGGGACACTCTATGGCTACACCTTC; CDR3 protein: CASSYSGTLYGYTF
V gene: TRBV11-2; J gene: TRBJ2-1; CDR3 length: 15; clone size: NA; D gene: TRBD2; CDR3 DNA: TGTGCCAGCAGCTTCTCAGGGACTAGATGGAATGAGCAGTTCTTC; CDR3 protein: CASSFSGTRWNEQFF
V gene: TRBV28; J gene: TRBJ2-1; CDR3 length: 11; clone size: many; D gene: NA; CDR3 DNA: TGTGCCAGCAGCCCCTCGGATGAGCAGTTCTTC; CDR3 protein: CASSPSDEQFF
V gene: TRBV5-1; J gene: TRBJ1-1; CDR3 length: 16; clone size: NA; D gene: TRBD1; CDR3 DNA: TGCGCCAGCAGCTTACAGGGGGCTTACATGAACACTGAAGCTTTCTTT; CDR3 protein: CASSLQGAYMNTEAFF
V gene: TRBV15; J gene: TRBJ1-4; CDR3 length: 15; clone size: NA; D gene: NA; CDR3 DNA: TGTGCCACCAGCGAGCGGACAGCGGCTAATGAAAAACTGTTTTTT; CDR3 protein: CATSERTAANEKLFF
V gene: TRBV27; J gene: TRBJ1-1; CDR3 length: 14; clone size: NA; D gene: TRBD1; CDR3 DNA: TGTGCCACCCGGCCAGGGGGCTTTAACACTGAAGCTTTCTTT; CDR3 protein: CATRPGGFNTEAFF
V gene: TRBV11-2; J gene: TRBJ1-1; CDR3 length: 15; clone size: few; D gene: TRBD1; CDR3 DNA: TGTGCCAGCAGACCCAATACAGGGGTGAACACTGAAGCTTTCTTT; CDR3 protein: CASRPNTGVNTEAFF
V gene: TRBV6-6; J gene: TRBJ2-5; CDR3 length: 16; clone size: NA; D gene: TRBD2; CDR3 DNA: TGTGCCAGCAGTCCCCTGGGGGGGACGGGCGGAGAGACCCAGTACTTC; CDR3 protein: CASSPLGGTGGETQYF
V gene: TRBV30; J gene: TRBJ2-5; CDR3 length: 14; clone size: NA; D gene: NA; CDR3 DNA: TGTGCCTGGAAAAAATTCCGAGGCCCGGGGACCCAGTACTTC; CDR3 protein: CAWKKFRGPGTQYF
V gene: TRBV2; J gene: TRBJ2-2; CDR3 length: 15; clone size: NA; D gene: NA; CDR3 DNA: TGTGCCAGCAGTGGTCCTATCGCGAACACCGGGGAGCTGTTTTTT; CDR3 protein: CASSGPIANTGELFF
V gene: TRBV5-4; J gene: TRBJ2-5; CDR3 length: 15; clone size: few; D gene: TRBD1; CDR3 DNA: TGTGCCAGCAGCTGGGACAGGGGGCGGCTGGAGACCCAGTACTTC; CDR3 protein: CASSWDRGRLETQYF
V gene: TRBV30; J gene: TRBJ2-7; CDR3 length: 14; clone size: few; D gene: TRBD2; CDR3 DNA: TGTGCCTGGAGTGAAGCGGGAAGCTCCTACGAGCAGTACTTC; CDR3 protein: CAWSEAGSSYEQYF
V gene: TRBV7-2; J gene: TRBJ2-1; CDR3 length: 15; clone size: NA; D gene: TRBD2; CDR3 DNA: TGTGCCAGCAGCCTAGTGGCGGGAGGGGGCAATGAGCAGTTCTTC; CDR3 protein: CASSLVAGGGNEQFF
V gene: TRBV6-5; J gene: TRBJ2-1; CDR3 length: 12; clone size: few; D gene: TRBD1; CDR3 DNA: TGTGCCAGCACAACACAGGGGAATGAGCAGTTCTTC; CDR3 protein: CASTTQGNEQFF
V gene: TRBV2; J gene: TRBJ2-3; CDR3 length: 15; clone size: NA; D gene: TRBD2; CDR3 DNA: TGTGCCAGCAGTGAATGGGCGGGAGTGGGAGATACGCAGTATTTT; CDR3 protein: CASSEWAGVGDTQYF
V gene: TRBV2; J gene: TRBJ2-7; CDR3 length: 16; clone size: NA; D gene: NA; CDR3 DNA: TGTGCCAGCAGGGACCGAAGGGTATCAGGGGACTACGAGCAGTACTTC; CDR3 protein: CASRDRRVSGDYEQYF
V gene: TRBV19; J gene: TRBJ1-5; CDR3 length: 15; clone size: NA; D gene: NA; CDR3 DNA: TGTGCCAGTAGTATAGAGGTTTCGGGGGTTAAGCCCCAGCATTTT; CDR3 protein: CASSIEVSGVKPQHF
V gene: TRBV7-9; J gene: TRBJ2-2; CDR3 length: 13; clone size: NA; D gene: NA; CDR3 DNA: TGTGCCAGCAGCTTGATCAGAACCGGGGAGCTGTTTTTT; CDR3 protein: CASSLIRTGELFF
V gene: TRBV7-2; J gene: TRBJ2-7; CDR3 length: 11; clone size: NA; D gene: NA; CDR3 DNA: TGTGCCAGCAGCTCGGGACTGCAGCAGTACTTC; CDR3 protein: CASSSGLQQYF
V gene: TRBV9; J gene: TRBJ2-2; CDR3 length: 15; clone size: NA; D gene: NA; CDR3 DNA: TGTGCCAGCAGCGTAGGTCAGGGGGGTGTCGGGGAGCTGTTTTTT; CDR3 protein: CASSVGQGGVGELFF
V gene: TRBV18; J gene: TRBJ2-7; CDR3 length: 15; clone size: few; D gene: NA; CDR3 DNA: TGTGCCAGCTCACCTAAACAGGTCCTTGACTACGAGCAGTACTTC; CDR3 protein: CASSPKQVLDYEQYF
V gene: TRBV5-1; J gene: TRBJ2-5; CDR3 length: 16; clone size: NA; D gene: NA; CDR3 DNA: TGCGCCAGCAGCGTGGCGGGCAGGGGCGGCGGAGAGACCCAGTACTTC; CDR3 protein: CASSVAGRGGGETQYF
V gene: TRBV15; J gene: TRBJ2-7; CDR3 length: 16; clone size: NA; D gene: TRBD2; CDR3 DNA: TGTGCCACCAGCAATGGGGCTAGCGGAGGAACCTACGAGCAGTACTTC; CDR3 protein: CATSNGASGGTYEQYF
V gene: TRBV28; J gene: TRBJ2-2; CDR3 length: 15; clone size: NA; D gene: NA; CDR3 DNA: TGTGCCAGCAGCAGGGAGAGGGGGATCACCGGGGAGCTGTTTTTT; CDR3 protein: CASSRERGITGELFF
V gene: TRBV25-1; J gene: TRBJ2-7; CDR3 length: 13; clone size: many; D gene: NA; CDR3 DNA: TGTGCCAGCAGTGCAGGGAGGAGGGACGAGCAGTACTTC; CDR3 protein: CASSAGRRDEQYF
V gene: TRBV5-1; J gene: TRBJ2-7; CDR3 length: 15; clone size: NA; D gene: TRBD2; CDR3 DNA: TGCGCCAGCAGCTGGGGCCTTAGCGGGACCTACGAGCAGTACTTC; CDR3 protein: CASSWGLSGTYEQYF
V gene: TRBV5-8; J gene: TRBJ1-2; CDR3 length: 15; clone size: NA; D gene: TRBD1; CDR3 DNA: TGTGCCAGCAGCTTTAGGACAGGGGCCTCCTATGGCTACACCTTC; CDR3 protein: CASSFRTGASYGYTF
V gene: TRBV6-1; J gene: TRBJ1-2; CDR3 length: 17; clone size: once; D gene: TRBD1; CDR3 DNA: TGTGCCAGCAGTGCTAGGGACAGGGGGAACTCTAACTATGGCTACACCTTC; CDR3 protein: CASSARDRGNSNYGYTF